This TCR beta chain came from a study of post-analysis software for immune sequencing data. Study details: Secondary progressive, relapsing-remitting and progressive-relapsing multiple sclerosis were among the included disease courses. Overall study findings and caveats: In patients, TRBV5-6, TRBV5-1 and TRBV20-1 belonged to four or five TRBV segments found more frequently than in controls. Strong co-clustering by F measure was seen for same-batch samples. Compared with controls, patients showed significantly lower normalized Chao1 diversity.

The V and J ends lost 5 bases and 3 bases respectively, with 13 bases between them. The CDR3 covers 14 residues. The germline gives CDR1 SEHNR, CDR2 FQNEAQ (reference sequence). About this clonotype itself: As yet, its antigen is unknown.

The TCR beta cDNA libraries carried unique molecular identifiers. A few hundred thousand cDNA molecules came from about 1 to 10 million T cells. From the PCR reads, TCRdb called clonotypes with MiXCR, one entry per CDR3 protein. The sample lists roughly 600,000 distinct CDR3 sequences, around 40% seen once, with 1.7% in the top ten. What was sequenced was blood. The rearrangement uses TRBV7-9 and TRBJ1-1, with D possibly matching TRBD1 (6 bases). The receptor comes from a girl between 5 and 17 years old with multiple sclerosis. CDR3 coding DNA: TGTGCCAGCAGCCCCGAGACAGGCGACACTGAAGCTTTCTTT. Protein sequence: CASSPETGDTEAFF.